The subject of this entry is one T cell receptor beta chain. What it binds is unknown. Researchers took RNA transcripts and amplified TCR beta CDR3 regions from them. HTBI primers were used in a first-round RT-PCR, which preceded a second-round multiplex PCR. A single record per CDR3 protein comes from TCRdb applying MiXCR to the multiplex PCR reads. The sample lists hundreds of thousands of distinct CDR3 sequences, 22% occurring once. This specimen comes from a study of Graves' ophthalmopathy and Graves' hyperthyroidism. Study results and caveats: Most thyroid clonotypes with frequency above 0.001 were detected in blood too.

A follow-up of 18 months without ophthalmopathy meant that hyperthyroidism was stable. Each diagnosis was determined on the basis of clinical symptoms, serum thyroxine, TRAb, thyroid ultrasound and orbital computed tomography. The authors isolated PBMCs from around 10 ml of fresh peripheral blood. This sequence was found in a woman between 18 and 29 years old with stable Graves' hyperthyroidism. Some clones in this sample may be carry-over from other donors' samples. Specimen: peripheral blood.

This CDR3 reads CASSPQLAGDTGELFF. For the CDR3, the DNA is TGTGCCAGCTCACCGCAACTAGCGGGGGACACCGGGGAGCTGTTTTTT. The chain joins TRBV18 to TRBJ2-2; 11 positions match TRBD2. V shed 3 bases, J shed 3 bases, and the junction held 3 bases outside the gene matches. In germline, CDR1 is KGHSH, CDR2 LQKENI. This CDR3 has 16 amino acids. The full variable domain, in which reference TRBV18 and TRBJ2-2 provide the parts outside the CDR3, is NAGVMQNPRHLVRRRGQEARLRCSPMKGHSHVYWYRQLPEEGLKFMVYLQKENIIDESGMPKERFSAEFPKEGPSILRIQQVVRGDSAAYFCASSPQLAGDTGELFFGEGSRLTVL.